This is a list of T cell receptor beta chains from one sample in a study of cytomegalovirus exposure and HLA in healthy donors. Sequencing was performed with immunoSEQ multiplex PCR; in TCRdb, only in-frame clones are kept and a portion is missing. This table has 55,000 to 75,000 clones, more than 75% appearing once. Sequencing was carried out using PBMCs. Receptor source: a man younger than 30 in good health and CMV-seronegative. Both conserved end residues are part of each CDR3. The D gene is left open where the match is weak. Clone sizes are given selectively: once, few, many, or a class where the clone is expanded.

d_gene,j_gene,abundance,v_gene,CDR3aa,CDR3nt
TRBD2,TRBJ2-1,NA,TRBV28,CASSWTSGYNEQFF,TGTGCCAGCAGTTGGACTAGCGGGTACAATGAGCAGTTCTTC
TRBD1,TRBJ2-7,NA,TRBV6-5,CASSWTGDPREQYF,TGTGCCAGCAGTTGGACAGGGGACCCTCGGGAGCAGTACTTC
TRBD1,TRBJ1-1,NA,TRBV19,CASSNRGRGTEAFF,TGTGCCAGTAGCAACAGGGGGCGCGGTACTGAAGCTTTCTTT
NA,TRBJ2-5,NA,TRBV2,CASSREETQYF,TGTGCCAGCTCCAGGGAAGAGACCCAGTACTTC
TRBD2,TRBJ2-7,once,TRBV2,CASTKVAGGTYEQYF,TGTGCCAGCACCAAGGTAGCGGGGGGAACCTACGAGCAGTACTTC
NA,TRBJ1-6,NA,TRBV5-1,CASSLEGTLGHSPLHF,TGCGCCAGCAGTCTGGAGGGGACCCTTGGCCATTCACCCCTCCACTTT
TRBD1,TRBJ1-2,few,TRBV5-1,CASSLGQGGYGYTF,TGCGCCAGCAGCTTGGGACAGGGCGGCTATGGCTACACCTTC
TRBD1,TRBJ1-2,NA,TRBV11-2,CASSPGQEHYGYTF,TGTGCCAGCAGCCCAGGACAGGAGCACTATGGCTACACCTTC
NA,TRBJ1-2,once,TRBV10-3,CATYNREGYTF,TGTGCCACCTACAACAGGGAAGGCTACACCTTC
NA,TRBJ1-5,NA,TRBV28,CASSPQRSVRSQPQHF,TGTGCCAGCAGTCCCCAGCGCAGTGTTAGGAGTCAGCCCCAGCATTTT
NA,TRBJ2-2,NA,TRBV6-5,CASNQGTGELFF,TGTGCCAGCAATCAGGGGACCGGGGAGCTGTTTTTT
NA,TRBJ2-1,once,TRBV5-1,CASSAFSLSYNEQFF,TGCGCCAGCAGCGCCTTCAGTCTGTCCTACAATGAGCAGTTCTTC
NA,TRBJ2-7,NA,TRBV25-1,CASSEYIYEQYF,TGTGCCAGCAGTGAATATATCTACGAGCAGTACTTC
NA,TRBJ2-7,NA,TRBV5-1,CASSLASGSYEQYF,TGCGCCAGCAGCTTGGCGAGCGGGTCCTACGAGCAGTACTTC
NA,TRBJ1-1,NA,TRBV27,CASRTGNTEAFF,TGTGCCAGCAGGACGGGGAACACTGAAGCTTTCTTT
TRBD2,TRBJ2-1,NA,TRBV6-5,CASSRGDEQFF,TGTGCCAGCAGTCGGGGGGATGAGCAGTTCTTC
NA,TRBJ1-6,once,TRBV30,CACLAGGSPLHF,TGTGCCTGTCTCGCCGGGGGATCACCCCTCCACTTT
NA,TRBJ1-1,NA,TRBV7-9,CASSLGQANTEAFF,TGTGCCAGCAGCTTAGGACAGGCGAACACTGAAGCTTTCTTT
TRBD1,TRBJ2-7,NA,TRBV6-5,CASSKTGGYEQYF,TGTGCCAGCAGCAAGACAGGGGGCTACGAGCAGTACTTC
TRBD1,TRBJ1-5,NA,TRBV6-6,CASSLSQGSNQPQHF,TGTGCCAGCAGTTTATCACAGGGGAGCAATCAGCCCCAGCATTTT
TRBD2,TRBJ2-1,NA,TRBV27,CASSTPETSGGVYNEQFF,TGTGCCAGCAGTACACCCGAGACTAGCGGGGGGGTGTACAATGAGCAGTTCTTC
NA,TRBJ2-2,NA,TRBV9,CASSVGELNTGELFF,TGTGCCAGCAGCGTAGGAGAGCTGAACACCGGGGAGCTGTTTTTT
NA,TRBJ1-5,NA,TRBV2,CASSAGPDQPQHF,TGTGCCAGCAGTGCAGGGCCCGATCAGCCCCAGCATTTT
TRBD1,TRBJ1-2,NA,TRBV5-6,CASSPGGSGYTF,TGTGCCAGCAGCCCAGGGGGCTCTGGCTACACCTTC
TRBD2,TRBJ2-7,NA,TRBV4-2,CASSQDRGSGASEQYF,TGTGCCAGCAGCCAAGATCGCGGTAGCGGGGCCTCCGAGCAGTACTTC
NA,TRBJ2-3,NA,TRBV4-1,CASSQDQAPRLDTQYF,TGCGCCAGCAGCCAAGATCAGGCACCCCGCTTAGATACGCAGTATTTT
NA,TRBJ2-5,few,TRBV7-8,CASSQSDSLFQETQYF,TGTGCCAGCAGTCAATCCGACAGTCTATTTCAAGAGACCCAGTACTTC
NA,TRBJ1-1,NA,TRBV13,CASSPGGENTEAFF,TGTGCCAGCAGCCCCGGCGGGGAAAACACTGAAGCTTTCTTT
NA,TRBJ1-2,NA,TRBV10-3,CATTAGQSTSGYTF,TGTGCCACCACTGCTGGGCAGAGCACAAGTGGCTACACCTTC
TRBD1,TRBJ2-7,NA,TRBV7-8,CASSPKDRDNYEQYF,TGTGCCAGCAGCCCAAAGGACAGGGATAACTACGAGCAGTACTTC
NA,TRBJ1-5,NA,TRBV9,CASSDHRDSQPQHF,TGTGCCAGCAGCGACCACAGGGATTCGCAGCCCCAGCATTTT
TRBD1,TRBJ2-7,once,TRBV7-8,CASSLALWTGVHEQYF,TGTGCCAGCAGCTTAGCGTTGTGGACAGGGGTGCACGAGCAGTACTTC
NA,TRBJ2-7,NA,TRBV5-1,CASTEPAGVDEQYF,TGCGCCAGCACAGAGCCAGCCGGGGTGGACGAGCAGTACTTC
TRBD1,TRBJ1-1,NA,TRBV10-3,CAITRDSKVDTEAFF,TGTGCCATCACTCGGGACAGTAAGGTTGACACTGAAGCTTTCTTT
NA,TRBJ1-1,NA,TRBV7-9,CASSLTGSGDTEAFF,TGTGCCAGCAGCTTGACGGGTTCCGGGGACACTGAAGCTTTCTTT
NA,TRBJ1-1,NA,TRBV28,CASGGGAENTEAFF,TGTGCCAGCGGCGGCGGGGCCGAGAACACTGAAGCTTTCTTT
NA,TRBJ1-1,NA,TRBV10-3,CAISERRPEAFF,TGTGCCATCAGTGAGCGGAGACCTGAAGCTTTCTTT